Only a few counts were recorded for the clone carrying this TCR beta chain. The data derive from a study of blood T cell repertoires in COVID-19. Original handling: Reference gene primer amplification in the assay estimated nucleated cell counts. Libraries were prepared by immunoSEQ multiplex PCR; TCRdb keeps only in-frame clonotypes and omits some of them. V and J calls and clone size follow that table, whereas D and trimming were derived from the DNA. The sample carries fewer than 120,000 clones, 72% recorded once. The J segment lost 7 bases and the V segment lost 8 bases, leaving 4 bases of the junction unmatched. This CDR3 is 14 amino acids long. Germline V gene lookup returns CDR1 MNHEY and CDR2 SVGAGI.

This clonotype was obtained from a woman in her fifties or sixties with acute or convalescent COVID-19. The V call is TRBV6-5, the J call TRBJ2-1; TRBD2 aligns across 14 bases. The sample consisted of peripheral blood. The CDR3 DNA reads as TGTGCCAGCGGGGGACTAGCGGGGGCAAATGAGCAGTTCTTC. This sequence encodes CASGGLAGANEQFF.